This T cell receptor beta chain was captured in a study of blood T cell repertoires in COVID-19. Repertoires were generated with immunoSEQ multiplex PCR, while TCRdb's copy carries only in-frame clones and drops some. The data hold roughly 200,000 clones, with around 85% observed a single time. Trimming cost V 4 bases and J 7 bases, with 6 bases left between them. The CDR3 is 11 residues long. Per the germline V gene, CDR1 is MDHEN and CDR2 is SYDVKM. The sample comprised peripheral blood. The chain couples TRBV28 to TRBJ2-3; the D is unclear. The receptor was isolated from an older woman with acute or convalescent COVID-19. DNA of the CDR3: TGTGCCAGCAGTTCAAAATATACGCAGTATTTT. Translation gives CASSSKYTQYF.